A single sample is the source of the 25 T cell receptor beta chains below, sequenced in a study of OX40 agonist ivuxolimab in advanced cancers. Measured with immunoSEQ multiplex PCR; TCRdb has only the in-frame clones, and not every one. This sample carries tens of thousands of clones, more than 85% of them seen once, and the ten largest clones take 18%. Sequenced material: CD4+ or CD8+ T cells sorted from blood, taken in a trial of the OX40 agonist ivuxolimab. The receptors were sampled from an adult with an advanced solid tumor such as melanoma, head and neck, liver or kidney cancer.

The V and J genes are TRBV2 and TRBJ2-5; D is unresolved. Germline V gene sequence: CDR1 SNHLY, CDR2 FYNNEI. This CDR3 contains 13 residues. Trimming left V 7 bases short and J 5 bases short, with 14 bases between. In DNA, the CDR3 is TGTGCCAGCACGAGGTATCCTATCGAGACCCAGTACTTC. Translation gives CASTRYPIETQYF.

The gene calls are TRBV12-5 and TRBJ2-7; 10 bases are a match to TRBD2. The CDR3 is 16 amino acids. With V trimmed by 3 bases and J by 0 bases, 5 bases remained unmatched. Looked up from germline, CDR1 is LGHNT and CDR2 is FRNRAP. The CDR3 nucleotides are TGTGCTAGTGGTTTTACTTCTAGCGGGAGCTCCTACGAGCAGTACTTC. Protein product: CASGFTSSGSSYEQYF.

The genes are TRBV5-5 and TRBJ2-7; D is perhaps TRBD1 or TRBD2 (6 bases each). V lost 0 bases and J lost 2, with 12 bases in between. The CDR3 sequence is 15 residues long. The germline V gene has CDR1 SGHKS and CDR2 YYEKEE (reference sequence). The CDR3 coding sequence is TGTGCCAGCAGCTTGGCCCCCGGGGGCACCTACGAGCAGTACTTC. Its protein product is CASSLAPGGTYEQYF.

Here the CDR3 reads CASSNKTANTEAFF. Here the CDR3 DNA reads TGTGCCAGCAGCAACAAGACAGCCAACACTGAAGCTTTCTTT. The V call is TRBV7-9, the J call TRBJ1-1; D is perhaps TRBD1 (5 bases). The length of the CDR3 is 14 residues. V was clipped by 5 bases and J by 2 bases, with 12 bases between them. Germline CDR1 and CDR2: SEHNR and FQNEAQ (reference sequence).

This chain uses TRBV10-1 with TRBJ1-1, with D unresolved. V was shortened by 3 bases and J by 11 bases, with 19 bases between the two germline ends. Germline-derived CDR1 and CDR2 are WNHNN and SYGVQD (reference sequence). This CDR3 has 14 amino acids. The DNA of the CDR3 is TGCGCCAGCAGTGACGGAGATCGGCAACGGTTGGCTTTCTTT. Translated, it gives CASSDGDRQRLAFF.

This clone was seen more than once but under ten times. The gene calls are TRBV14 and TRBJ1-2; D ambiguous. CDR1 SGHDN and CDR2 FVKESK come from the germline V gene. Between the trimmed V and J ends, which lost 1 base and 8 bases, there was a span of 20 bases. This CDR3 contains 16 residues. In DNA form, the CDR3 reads TGTGCCAGCAGCCAAGCTATGGGCGGATTACCAGGAGGCTACACCTTC. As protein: CASSQAMGGLPGGYTF.

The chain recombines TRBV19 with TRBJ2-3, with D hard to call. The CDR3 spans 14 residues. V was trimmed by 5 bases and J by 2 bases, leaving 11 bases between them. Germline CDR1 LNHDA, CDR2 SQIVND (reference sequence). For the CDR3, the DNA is TGTGCCAGTAGTCCCCCGGAGACCACAGATACGCAGTATTTT. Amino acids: CASSPPETTDTQYF. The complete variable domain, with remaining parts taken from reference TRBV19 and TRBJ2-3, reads DGGITQSPKYLFRKEGQNVTLSCEQNLNHDAMYWYRQDPGQGLRLIYYSQIVNDFQKGDIAEGYSVSREKKESFPLTVTSAQKNPTAFYLCASSPPETTDTQYFGPGTRLTVL.

This CDR3 reads CASSVVREGRQPQHF. CDR3 in DNA: TGTGCCAGCAGCGTAGTTCGAGAGGGACGTCAGCCCCAGCATTTT. This rearrangement joins TRBV9 to TRBJ1-5; tentative D call: TRBD1 (5 bases). Deletions cut 0 bases from V and 6 bases from J, with 13 bases between. Germline CDR1 is SGDLS and CDR2 is YYNGEE. This CDR3 region has 15 residues.

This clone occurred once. CDR3 DNA: TGTGCCACCAGCAGAGATAGAGGGTTCAGTTCAAGCTATGGCTACACCTTC. Translated: CATSRDRGFSSSYGYTF. The V gene is TRBV15, the J gene TRBJ1-2; no reliable D call. V lost 0 bases and J 4 bases, leaving 18 bases between the germline ends. The CDR3 covers 17 residues. Per germline, CDR1 LNHNV and CDR2 YYDKDF (reference sequence). Based on the CDR3 plus reference TRBV15 and TRBJ1-2, the full variable domain is DAMVIQNPRYQVTQFGKPVTLSCSQTLNHNVMYWYQQKSSQAPKLLFHYYDKDFNNEADTPDNFQSRRPNTSFCFLDIRSPGLGDTAMYLCATSRDRGFSSSYGYTFGSGTRLTVV.

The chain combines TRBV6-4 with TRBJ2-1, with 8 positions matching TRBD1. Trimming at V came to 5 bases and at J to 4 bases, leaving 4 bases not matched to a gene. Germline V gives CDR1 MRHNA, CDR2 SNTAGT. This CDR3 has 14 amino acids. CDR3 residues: CASSQGAPYNEQFF. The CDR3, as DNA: TGTGCCAGCAGTCAGGGGGCTCCTTACAATGAGCAGTTCTTC.

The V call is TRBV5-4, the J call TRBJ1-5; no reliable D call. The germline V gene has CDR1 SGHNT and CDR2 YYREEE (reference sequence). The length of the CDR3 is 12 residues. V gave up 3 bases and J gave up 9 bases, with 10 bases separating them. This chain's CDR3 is CASSSSVGPQHF. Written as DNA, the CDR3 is TGTGCCAGCAGCTCATCTGTTGGGCCCCAGCATTTT.

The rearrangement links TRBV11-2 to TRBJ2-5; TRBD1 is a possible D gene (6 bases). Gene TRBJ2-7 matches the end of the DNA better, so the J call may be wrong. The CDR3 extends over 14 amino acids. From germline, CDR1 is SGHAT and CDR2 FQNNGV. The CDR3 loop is CASSFEYREYEQYF. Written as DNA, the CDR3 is TGTGCCAGCAGCTTCGAGTACAGGGAGTACGAGCAGTACTTC.

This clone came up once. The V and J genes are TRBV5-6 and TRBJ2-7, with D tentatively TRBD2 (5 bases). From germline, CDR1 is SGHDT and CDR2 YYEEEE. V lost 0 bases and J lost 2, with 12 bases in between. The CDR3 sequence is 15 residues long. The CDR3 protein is CASSLGGLSPYEQYF. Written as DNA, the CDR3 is TGTGCCAGCAGCTTGGGAGGGCTTAGTCCCTACGAGCAGTACTTC.

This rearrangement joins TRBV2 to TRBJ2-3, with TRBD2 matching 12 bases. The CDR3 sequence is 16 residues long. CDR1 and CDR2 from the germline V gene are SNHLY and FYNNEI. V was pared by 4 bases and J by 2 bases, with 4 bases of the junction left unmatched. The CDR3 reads CASSATSGGITDTQYF. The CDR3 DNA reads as TGTGCCAGCAGTGCGACTAGCGGGGGTATCACAGATACGCAGTATTTT.

CDR3 coding DNA: TGTGCCAGCAGCGTGCGGGACTCTTCCCTTGTCGAGCAGTACTTC. Encoded protein: CASSVRDSSLVEQYF. V and J are TRBV14 and TRBJ2-7; the D gene is possibly TRBD2 (6 bases). The ends were cut back, 5 bases at V and 6 bases at J, with 20 bases in the middle. Germline V lookup: CDR1 SGHDN, CDR2 FVKESK. The CDR3 is 15 amino acids.

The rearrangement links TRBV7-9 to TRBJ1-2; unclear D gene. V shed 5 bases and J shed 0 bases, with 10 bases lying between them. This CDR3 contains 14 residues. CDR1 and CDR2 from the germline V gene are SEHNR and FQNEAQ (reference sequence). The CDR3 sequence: CASSVSSANYGYTF. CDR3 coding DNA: TGTGCCAGCAGCGTAAGCTCAGCTAACTATGGCTACACCTTC.

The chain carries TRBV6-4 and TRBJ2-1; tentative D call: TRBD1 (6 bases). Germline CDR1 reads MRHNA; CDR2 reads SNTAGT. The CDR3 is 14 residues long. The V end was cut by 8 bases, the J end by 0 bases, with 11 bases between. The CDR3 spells CASGRGGSYNEQFF. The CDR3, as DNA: TGTGCCAGCGGCAGAGGGGGCTCCTACAATGAGCAGTTCTTC.

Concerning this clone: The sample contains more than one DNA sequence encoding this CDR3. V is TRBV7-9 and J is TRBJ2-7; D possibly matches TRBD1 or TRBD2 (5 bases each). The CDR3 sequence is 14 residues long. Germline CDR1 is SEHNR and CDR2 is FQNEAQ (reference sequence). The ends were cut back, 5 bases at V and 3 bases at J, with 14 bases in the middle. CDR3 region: CASSPRDRGYEQYF. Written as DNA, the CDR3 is TGTGCCAGCAGCCCCCGGGACCGCGGCTACGAGCAGTACTTC.

Here the CDR3 DNA reads TGTGCCAGCAGTCAAGGGACTCGGTCCTACAATGAGCAGTTCTTC. Protein product: CASSQGTRSYNEQFF. This chain uses TRBV6-1 with TRBJ2-1; tentatively, D is TRBD2 (6 bases). The germline V and J ends were trimmed by 5 bases and 1 base, with 12 bases remaining between them. Germline V CDR1 and CDR2: MNHNS, SASEGT. The CDR3 has 15 residues.

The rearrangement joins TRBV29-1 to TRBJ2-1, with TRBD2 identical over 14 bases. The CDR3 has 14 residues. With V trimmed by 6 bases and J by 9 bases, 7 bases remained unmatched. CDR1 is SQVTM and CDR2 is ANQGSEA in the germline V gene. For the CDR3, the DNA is TGCAGCGTCCTGACTAGCGGGGGGGCCTTTGAGCAGTTCTTC. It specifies CSVLTSGGAFEQFF.

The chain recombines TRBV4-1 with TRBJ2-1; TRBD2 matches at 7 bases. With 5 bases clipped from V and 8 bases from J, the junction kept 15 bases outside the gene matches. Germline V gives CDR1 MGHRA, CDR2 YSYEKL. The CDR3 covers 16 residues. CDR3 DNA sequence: TGCGCCAGCAGCGCACCAGCGGTGGCCGGGGGGTATGAGCAGTTCTTC. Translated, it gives CASSAPAVAGGYEQFF.

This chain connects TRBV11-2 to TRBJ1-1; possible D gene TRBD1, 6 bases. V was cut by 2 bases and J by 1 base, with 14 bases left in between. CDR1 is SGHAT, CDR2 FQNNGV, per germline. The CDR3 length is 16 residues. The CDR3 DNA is TGTGCCAGCAGCTTAAAGTGGACAGTCCAGAACACTGAAGCTTTCTTT. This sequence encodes CASSLKWTVQNTEAFF.

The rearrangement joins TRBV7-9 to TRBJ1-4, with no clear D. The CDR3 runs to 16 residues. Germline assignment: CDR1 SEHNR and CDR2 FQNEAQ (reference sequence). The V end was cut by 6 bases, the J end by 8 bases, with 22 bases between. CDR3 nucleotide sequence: TGTGCCAGCAGTCCATTACGTGGCGGCCCCTTGGAAAAACTGTTTTTT. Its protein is CASSPLRGGPLEKLFF.

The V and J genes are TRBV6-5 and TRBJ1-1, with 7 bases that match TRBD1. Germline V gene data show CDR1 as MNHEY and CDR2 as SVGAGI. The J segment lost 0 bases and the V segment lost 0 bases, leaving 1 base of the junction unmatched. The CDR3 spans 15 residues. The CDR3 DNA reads TGTGCCAGCAGTTACTCGACAGGGTTGAACACTGAAGCTTTCTTT. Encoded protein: CASSYSTGLNTEAFF.

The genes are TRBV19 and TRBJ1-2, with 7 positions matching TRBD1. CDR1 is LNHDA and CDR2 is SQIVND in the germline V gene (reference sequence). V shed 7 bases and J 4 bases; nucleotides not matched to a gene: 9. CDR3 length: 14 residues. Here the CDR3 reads CASTLGTALYGYTF. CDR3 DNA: TGTGCCAGTACTCTTGGGACAGCTCTCTATGGCTACACCTTC.